These T cell receptor beta chains were read from a single sample in a study of blood T cell repertoires in COVID-19. The data were produced by immunoSEQ multiplex PCR, yet TCRdb's version contains in-frame clones alone and is incomplete. The sample lists 20,000 to 30,000 clones, approximately 81% occurring once. Sequenced material: peripheral blood. The origin of the receptors is a human donor in a cohort sampled during active COVID-19. CDR3s include the opening cysteine and the closing phenylalanine or tryptophan. The D gene is left open where the match is weak. A row's size may be missing; if present it is once, few, many or a size class.

abundance | j_gene | d_gene | v_gene | CDR3aa | CDR3nt
- | TRBJ2-5 | TRBD2 | TRBV19 | CASENGGSEETQYF | TGTGCCAGTGAAAACGGCGGGAGCGAGGAGACCCAGTACTTC
- | TRBJ1-1 | - | TRBV19 | CASSNGGFAEAFF | TGTGCCAGTAGCAATGGAGGGTTCGCTGAAGCTTTCTTT
few | TRBJ1-5 | - | TRBV29-1 | CSARDTPDQPQHF | TGCAGCGCCCGGGACACTCCAGATCAGCCCCAGCATTTT
few | TRBJ2-1 | - | TRBV3-1/TRBV3-2 | CASSQVWRTTYNEQFF | TGTGCCAGCAGCCAAGTATGGAGGACGACGTACAATGAGCAGTTCTTC
- | TRBJ2-5 | - | TRBV7-8 | CASSFQYQETQYF | TGTGCCAGCAGCTTCCAGTACCAAGAGACCCAGTACTTC
- | TRBJ1-1 | - | TRBV11-2 | CASRKRPIRGTEAFF | TGTGCCAGCAGAAAGCGCCCAATAAGAGGGACTGAAGCTTTCTTT
- | TRBJ1-6 | TRBD1 | TRBV9 | CASSAEARTGYNSPLHF | TGTGCCAGCAGCGCAGAAGCTCGGACAGGGTATAATTCACCCCTCCACTTT
- | TRBJ2-1 | - | TRBV6-2/TRBV6-3 | CASSYSSPRDEQFF | TGTGCCAGCAGTTACTCGAGCCCCCGGGATGAGCAGTTCTTC
medium-sized | TRBJ1-5 | TRBD1 | TRBV4-2 | CASSQDKGAAVNQPQHF | TGTGCCAGCAGCCAAGACAAGGGGGCGGCTGTCAATCAGCCCCAGCATTTT
- | TRBJ2-7 | - | TRBV3-1/TRBV3-2 | CATRGTYEQYF | TGTGCAACCCGAGGGACCTACGAGCAGTACTTC
- | TRBJ2-1 | TRBD1 | TRBV18 | CASSLGQGVSAEQFF | TGTGCCAGCTCACTTGGACAGGGGGTTTCGGCTGAGCAGTTCTTC
- | TRBJ2-5 | TRBD2 | TRBV3-1/TRBV3-2 | CASSQYRLANQETQYF | TGTGCCAGCAGCCAATATCGACTAGCCAACCAAGAGACCCAGTACTTC
- | TRBJ2-7 | - | TRBV28 | CASSLQKPTVRDEQYF | TGTGCCAGCAGTCTTCAAAAACCGACGGTCCGGGACGAGCAGTACTTC
- | TRBJ2-5 | TRBD1 | TRBV19 | CASSIDVGDRASRVRETQYF | TGTGCCAGTAGTATAGATGTCGGGGACAGGGCAAGTCGAGTACGAGAGACCCAGTACTTC
few | TRBJ1-3 | - | TRBV6-5 | CASSYSTGSGNTIYF | TGTGCCAGCAGTTACTCAACAGGGTCTGGAAACACCATATATTTT
- | TRBJ2-2 | TRBD2 | TRBV7-9 | CASSPQAGANTGELFF | TGTGCCAGCAGCCCGCAAGCGGGGGCGAACACCGGGGAGCTGTTTTTT
- | TRBJ1-5 | TRBD1 | TRBV6-6 | CASRGDRGPNQPQHF | TGTGCCAGCAGGGGGGACAGGGGGCCCAATCAGCCCCAGCATTTT
- | TRBJ2-3 | - | TRBV11-2 | CASSHAGGTDTQYF | TGTGCCAGCAGCCACGCAGGGGGCACAGATACGCAGTATTTT
- | TRBJ2-1 | TRBD1 | TRBV5-6 | CASLGQVSSNEQFF | TGTGCCAGCCTCGGACAGGTTAGTAGCAATGAGCAGTTCTTC
- | TRBJ2-4 | - | TRBV13 | CASSLGGATHKNIQYF | TGTGCCAGCAGCTTAGGGGGGGCGACCCACAAAAACATTCAGTACTTC
- | TRBJ1-6 | - | TRBV3-1/TRBV3-2 | CASSQDTVYNSPLHF | TGTGCCAGCAGCCAAGATACAGTTTATAATTCACCCCTCCACTTT
- | TRBJ2-7 | TRBD2 | TRBV5-3 | CARSFGQAIRAGPGSGEQYF | TGTGCCAGAAGCTTTGGGCAGGCAATCCGAGCGGGACCTGGTTCGGGCGAGCAGTACTTC
- | TRBJ2-7 | - | TRBV14 | CASSSLRQIATYEQYF | TGTGCCAGCAGCTCTCTCCGACAGATTGCCACCTACGAGCAGTACTTC
- | TRBJ1-1 | TRBD1 | TRBV29-1 | CSGTAGGSDTEAFF | TGCAGCGGGACCGCAGGGGGCTCGGACACTGAAGCTTTCTTT
- | TRBJ2-3 | TRBD2 | TRBV5-1 | CASSPGLAGVSDTQYF | TGCGCCAGCAGCCCCGGACTAGCGGGAGTGTCAGATACGCAGTATTTT
- | TRBJ1-2 | TRBD1 | TRBV19 | CASSGQESNYGYTF | TGTGCCAGTAGTGGACAGGAGAGTAACTATGGCTACACCTTC
- | TRBJ1-5 | - | TRBV6-5 | CASSYSAASNQPQHF | TGTGCCAGCAGTTACTCGGCCGCAAGCAATCAGCCCCAGCATTTT
- | TRBJ1-4 | TRBD1 | TRBV7-9 | CASSLGQGEEKLFF | TGTGCCAGCAGCCTGGGACAGGGGGAGGAAAAACTGTTTTTT
- | TRBJ2-3 | TRBD1 | TRBV5-1 | CASSYLGQGTDTQYF | TGCGCCAGCAGCTATCTCGGACAGGGCACAGATACGCAGTATTTT
- | TRBJ2-3 | - | TRBV4-3 | CASSQDPGGWTDTQYF | TGCGCCAGCAGCCAAGACCCAGGGGGGTGGACAGATACGCAGTATTTT
- | TRBJ2-7 | TRBD1 | TRBV18 | CASSPPTGQKLNEQYF | TGTGCCAGCTCACCACCGACGGGACAGAAACTCAACGAGCAGTACTTC
- | TRBJ2-4 | - | TRBV28 | CASSFRRGRGHINIQYF | TGTGCCAGCAGTTTCCGGCGAGGGCGGGGCCACATTAACATTCAGTACTTC
- | TRBJ2-1 | TRBD2 | TRBV11-2 | CASSSPLGLANWGHEQFF | TGTGCCAGCAGCTCCCCGTTGGGACTAGCGAATTGGGGGCATGAGCAGTTCTTC
- | TRBJ2-5 | - | TRBV6-5 | CASSYSGGGGETQYF | TGTGCCAGCAGTTACTCCGGAGGGGGAGGGGAGACCCAGTACTTC
- | TRBJ2-7 | TRBD2 | TRBV27 | CASSLKVLAAYEQYF | TGTGCCAGCAGTTTGAAAGTACTAGCGGCCTACGAGCAGTACTTC
- | TRBJ2-4 | TRBD2 | TRBV3-1/TRBV3-2 | CASSQGGGNIQYF | TGTGCCAGCAGCCAAGGCGGGGGAAACATTCAGTACTTC
- | TRBJ2-4 | - | TRBV7-9 | CASSLASDKNIQYF | TGTGCCAGCAGCTTAGCTAGTGACAAAAACATTCAGTACTTC
- | TRBJ1-5 | TRBD1 | TRBV7-2 | CASSSLDRGLNQPQHF | TGTGCCAGCAGCTCCCTGGACAGGGGGCTCAATCAGCCCCAGCATTTT
once | TRBJ1-1 | TRBD1 | TRBV18 | CASSPRGQLNTEAFF | TGTGCCAGCTCACCACGGGGACAGCTCAACACTGAAGCTTTCTTT
- | TRBJ2-2 | - | TRBV2 | CASSAQMNTGELFF | TGTGCCAGCAGTGCACAGATGAACACCGGGGAGCTGTTTTTT
- | TRBJ2-7 | - | TRBV18 | CASSPRRDSSSYEQYF | TGTGCCAGCTCACCACGACGGGACTCGAGCTCCTACGAGCAGTACTTC
- | TRBJ2-3 | - | TRBV9 | CASSKGGVRTDTQYF | TGTGCCAGCAGCAAAGGAGGGGTACGCACAGATACGCAGTATTTT
- | TRBJ1-2 | - | TRBV30 | CAWRGGDYGYTF | TGTGCCTGGAGGGGGGGGGACTATGGCTACACCTTC
once | TRBJ2-7 | - | TRBV7-2 | CASSFSHNEQYF | TGTGCCAGCAGCTTCTCGCACAACGAGCAGTACTTC
- | TRBJ2-5 | TRBD2 | TRBV5-4 | CASSLSGRAWETQYF | TGTGCCAGCAGCTTAAGCGGGAGGGCCTGGGAGACCCAGTACTTC
- | TRBJ1-4 | - | TRBV5-4 | CASSSVGGLLSGKLFF | TGTGCCAGCAGCTCCGTGGGTGGCTTGCTATCGGGAAAACTGTTTTTT
- | TRBJ2-5 | - | TRBV18 | CASSPDLDRSFETQYF | TGTGCCAGCTCACCGGATCTAGACAGGTCGTTCGAGACCCAGTACTTC
- | TRBJ2-3 | TRBD1 | TRBV3-1/TRBV3-2 | CASSQFIDDGGQVTQYF | TGTGCCAGCAGCCAGTTCATCGACGACGGGGGACAGGTTACGCAGTATTTT
- | TRBJ1-2 | - | TRBV14 | CASSQRQGGVNGYTF | TGTGCCAGCAGCCAAAGGCAGGGTGGAGTTAATGGCTACACCTTC
- | TRBJ2-5 | - | TRBV18 | CASSRSGERETQYF | TGTGCCAGCTCACGCTCCGGAGAAAGAGAGACCCAGTACTTC